This T cell receptor (beta chain) was documented in a study of blood T cell repertoires in COVID-19. Study at large: The United States, Italy and Spain provided the acute and convalescent COVID-19 samples.

In germline, CDR1 is LNHDA, CDR2 SQIVND (reference sequence). The J segment lost 5 bases and the V segment lost 4 bases, leaving 8 bases of the junction unmatched. The CDR3 is 16 amino acids. In the original analysis: Reference gene primer amplification yielded estimated nucleated cell counts. The repertoire was sequenced with immunoSEQ multiplex PCR; TCRdb's copy has only in-frame clones and lacks some. V and J calls and clone size come straight from that table; D and trimming were deduced from the DNA. The sample shows about 240,000 clones, nearly 95% of them seen only once. The sequencing input was peripheral blood. This sequence was found in a man aged 25 to 40 with COVID-19, enrolled during active disease. This sequence joins TRBV19 and TRBJ2-5; 12 nucleotides line up with TRBD1. The CDR3 spells CASSTRDRGHGETQYF. The CDR3 DNA follows: TGTGCCAGTAGTACCCGGGACAGGGGGCATGGGGAGACCCAGTACTTC.